The present entry profiles one T cell receptor (beta chain) with its context. Its specificity is not known. The sequenced template was cDNA made from the entire isolated RNA. The data were produced by immunoSEQ multiplex PCR, yet TCRdb's version contains in-frame clones alone and is incomplete. This table holds about 150,000 clones, about 8.1% found once. V lost 2 bases and J lost 0, with 12 bases in between. CDR1 and CDR2 (germline): SGHRS, YFSETQ. The CDR3 runs 17 residues. The data are from a study of beta chain features in type 1 diabetes. About the study: No patient-donor differences in age, gender, total cells or subset yield.

CD4+ cells of the naive, central memory, regulatory and stem cell-like memory types were sorted via CD45RO/CCR7/CD25/CD127/CD95/CD27. Findings and caveats of the study: Naive, central memory and regulatory TCRB repertoires appeared more similar among patients than healthy donors. All four CD4+ subsets of Type 1 diabetes patients contained TCRB CDR3s that were moderately but significantly shorter.

Sequenced input: central memory CD4+ T cells from blood. The clonotype comes from a man between 18 and 35 years old in good health. The chain couples TRBV5-1 to TRBJ2-6; a possible D gene is TRBD1 (6 bases). This chain's CDR3 is CASSLVSRGSGANVLTF. CDR3 nucleotides: TGCGCCAGCAGCTTAGTAAGCAGGGGCTCTGGGGCCAACGTCCTGACTTTC.